These 2 T cell receptor beta chains were all obtained from the same sample, sequenced in a study of blood T cell repertoires in COVID-19. TCRdb's table, derived via immunoSEQ multiplex PCR, lists solely in-frame clones and lacks some. This table has some 130,000 clones, around four fifths appearing once. The sample consisted of PBMCs or T cells enriched from blood (not recorded which). Receptor source: a woman between 50 and 59 years old who had recovered from COVID-19.

This chain uses TRBV18 with TRBJ1-4; possibly TRBD1 for D (6 bases). The CDR3 runs 14 residues. CDR1 and CDR2 (germline): KGHSH, LQKENI. Trimming removed 1 base from V and 7 bases from J, with 10 bases in between. CDR3 DNA sequence: TGTGCCAGCTCACCACGGGGGCAGGGTGAAAAACTGTTTTTT. It translates to CASSPRGQGEKLFF.

The chain carries TRBV11-1 and TRBJ2-2; 8 bases are shared with TRBD2. V shed 10 bases, J shed 4 bases, and the junction held 2 bases outside the gene matches. The CDR3 consists of 12 residues. In germline, CDR1 is SGHAT, CDR2 FQDESV (reference sequence). CDR3 amino acids: CAILAGTGELFF. DNA for the CDR3: TGTGCCATTCTAGCGGGCACCGGGGAGCTGTTTTTT.